The present entry profiles one T cell receptor (beta chain) with its context. The germline V and J ends were trimmed by 8 bases and 1 base, with 14 bases remaining between them. Germline V gene lookup returns CDR1 MNHEY and CDR2 SVGAGI. The CDR3 contains 14 residues. As processed by the authors: Estimated nucleated cell counts came from reference gene primer amplification. TCRdb's table, derived via immunoSEQ multiplex PCR, lists solely in-frame clones and lacks some. That table supplies the V and J calls and clone size; D and trimming were determined from the DNA. The sample shows 25,000 to 30,000 clones, approximately 80% of them seen only once. This sample stems from a study of blood T cell repertoires in COVID-19. As for the study in general: Material from acute and convalescent COVID-19 was sourced from the United States, Italy and Spain. Nucleic acid was either cDNA or gDNA, and it came from T cells, B-cell-depleted T cells, or PBMCs.

This chain uses TRBV6-5 with TRBJ2-5, with D possibly being TRBD1 (5 bases). This clonotype originated in a man aged 70 or older with active COVID-19. Sequencing was performed on peripheral blood. This chain's CDR3 is CASSRQGSQETQYF. CDR3 DNA: TGTGCCAGCTCCAGGCAGGGTAGCCAAGAGACCCAGTACTTC.